The 16 T cell receptor beta chains in this list originate from one sample, sequenced in a study of graft-versus-host responses after intestinal transplantation. This table comes from immunoSEQ multiplex PCR, and its TCRdb copy is limited to in-frame clones, with some not included. There are roughly 60,000 clones in the sample; approximately 89% occur only once, and 2.7% lies in the top ten. The starting material was PBMCs, obtained almost 120 days after intestinal transplantation. The receptors were gathered from a human patient who received an intestinal transplant, so some T cells may come from the graft donor.

The V and J genes are TRBV7-9 and TRBJ1-1; no clear D gene. Between the trimmed V and J ends, which lost 7 bases and 4 bases, there was a span of 10 bases. The CDR3 is 12 residues long. Germline V gene data show CDR1 as SEHNR and CDR2 as FQNEAQ (reference sequence). The CDR3, as DNA: TGTGCCAGCATCCCCCTGGTCACTGAAGCTTTCTTT. Translated, it gives CASIPLVTEAFF. The whole variable domain, filled in from reference TRBV7-9 and TRBJ1-1, reads DTGVSQNPRHKITKRGQNVTFRCDPISEHNRLYWYRQTLGQGPEFLTYFQNEAQLEKSRLLSDRFSAERPKGSFSTLEIQRTEQGDSAMYLCASIPLVTEAFFGQGTRLTVV.

This chain uses TRBV5-1 with TRBJ1-2; D possibly corresponds to TRBD1 (6 bases). The CDR3 covers 14 residues. The V end was cut by 4 bases, the J end by 4 bases, with 14 bases between. Germline CDR1 and CDR2: SGHRS and YFSETQ. The CDR3 here is CASSPGRGGYGYTF. The CDR3 DNA sequence: TGCGCCAGCAGCCCCGGCAGGGGAGGCTATGGCTACACCTTC.

In this sample, this clone turned up a few times. A read error may account for a junction end that differs from germline. This chain links TRBV19 with TRBJ1-2; D perhaps matches TRBD1 (5 bases). The germline CDR1 and CDR2 sequences are LNHDA and SQIVND (reference sequence). This CDR3 has 13 residues. The DNA of the CDR3 is TGTGCCAGTAGTGCTCGACAGATATCTACTCCCGCCTTC. It codes for CASSARQISTPAF.

This chain joins TRBV27 and TRBJ2-5, with D maybe TRBD2 (5 bases). The J call is doubtful: the DNA matches TRBJ2-7 better. The germline V gene encodes CDR1 MNHEY and CDR2 SMNVEV (reference sequence). This CDR3 spans 15 amino acids. CDR3 nucleotides: TGTGCCAGCAGTTTATCGAAGCGGAGCCCCTACGAGCAGTACTTC. Translating gives CASSLSKRSPYEQYF.

The chain is built from TRBV5-4 and TRBJ2-3, with 7 positions matching TRBD2. The germline gives CDR1 SGHNT, CDR2 YYREEE (reference sequence). The V gene end was trimmed by 1 base and the J gene end by 1 base; junction bases not matched to a gene: 6. The CDR3 sequence is 16 residues long. The CDR3: CASSLWGRGGTDTQYF. The CDR3 DNA follows: TGTGCCAGCAGCTTGTGGGGGAGGGGCGGCACAGATACGCAGTATTTT.

The V and J genes are TRBV6-6 and TRBJ1-5; 7 nucleotides align to TRBD1. Germline V gives CDR1 MNHNY, CDR2 SVGAGI (reference sequence). The CDR3 runs 13 residues. The ends lost 8 bases at V and 4 bases at J; junction bases unmatched: 5. The CDR3 nucleotides read TGTGCCAGCGAAACAGGGGTAAATCAGCCCCAGCATTTT. The encoded protein is CASETGVNQPQHF.

The chain employs TRBV7-8 and TRBJ2-5; possibly TRBD1 for D (6 bases). Per germline, CDR1 SGHVS and CDR2 FQNEAQ. There are 13 residues in the CDR3. V lost 5 bases and J lost 4, with 11 bases in between. The CDR3 DNA is TGTGCCAGCAGCCCAGGGGTACGAGAGACCCAGTACTTC. It encodes CASSPGVRETQYF.

This chain joins TRBV7-9 and TRBJ1-4; D ambiguous. Trimming took off 1 base at V and 8 bases at J, with 14 bases between the two ends. This CDR3 contains 15 residues. Germline CDR1 SEHNR, CDR2 FQNEAQ (reference sequence). The CDR3 sequence is CASSLGVSAREKLFF. CDR3 nucleotide sequence: TGTGCCAGCAGCTTAGGTGTCAGCGCAAGAGAAAAACTGTTTTTT.

The chain has TRBV11-2 and TRBJ2-5, with 8 bases matching TRBD2. CDR1 and CDR2 from the germline V gene are SGHAT and FQNNGV. The CDR3 runs 15 residues. Losses at the gene ends were 1 base for V and 5 bases for J; bases not matched to a gene: 6. The CDR3 is CASSLVSGGRETQYF. Here the CDR3 DNA reads TGTGCCAGCAGCTTAGTTTCGGGAGGGCGGGAGACCCAGTACTTC. Using reference TRBV11-2 and TRBJ2-5 for the parts outside the CDR3, the full variable domain is EAGVAQSPRYKIIEKRQSVAFWCNPISGHATLYWYQQILGQGPKLLIQFQNNGVVDDSQLPKDRFSAERLKGVDSTLKIQPAKLEDSAVYLCASSLVSGGRETQYFGPGTRLLVL.

The J gene is TRBJ2-5, the V gene TRBV6-6; D is perhaps TRBD1 (6 bases). This CDR3 is built from 16 residues. V was shortened by 7 bases and J by 8 bases, with 26 bases between the two germline ends. Germline CDR1 reads MNHNY; CDR2 reads SVGAGI (reference sequence). CDR3 bases: TGTGCCAGCACCAAAAGGGGTGACAGGATCCAGGGAACCCAGTACTTC. Protein sequence: CASTKRGDRIQGTQYF.

J is TRBJ2-7 and V is TRBV7-2; 7 nucleotides align to TRBD2. The CDR3 extends over 14 amino acids. CDR1 SGHTA and CDR2 FQGNSA come from the germline V gene. The V segment lost 4 bases and the J segment 0 bases; nucleotides outside the gene matches: 3. The CDR3 loop reads CASSWRGGSYEQYF. The CDR3 bases are TGTGCCAGCAGCTGGCGCGGGGGCTCCTACGAGCAGTACTTC.

The count of this clone is one. This chain joins TRBV11-1 and TRBJ1-5, with a weak D call TRBD1 (5 bases). Trimming removed 1 base from V and 6 bases from J, with 7 bases in between. Germline CDR1 is SGHAT and CDR2 is FQDESV (reference sequence). The CDR3 contains 13 residues. The CDR3 protein is CASSLDRSQPQHF. The CDR3 DNA is TGTGCCAGCAGCTTAGACAGGAGTCAGCCCCAGCATTTT.

Concerning this clone itself: Other nucleotide sequences from this sample produce the same CDR3. The chain links TRBV2 to TRBJ1-1; possible D gene TRBD1, 5 bases. V was clipped by 2 bases and J by 7 bases, with 17 bases between them. CDR3 length: 15 residues. Germline lookup yields CDR1 SNHLY and CDR2 FYNNEI. This CDR3 reads CASSEPVAGVDEAFF. Written as DNA, the CDR3 is TGTGCCAGCAGTGAACCGGTGGCGGGGGTCGATGAAGCTTTCTTT.

The chain carries TRBV11-2 and TRBJ2-7; D is uncertain. The CDR3 has 12 amino acids. The germline gives CDR1 SGHAT, CDR2 FQNNGV. V lost 1 base and J lost 6, with 7 bases in between. The CDR3 region has the DNA TGTGCCAGCAGCTTAGTTTCGGGCGAGCAGTACTTC. Protein sequence: CASSLVSGEQYF.

This clone was seen just once. The chain combines TRBV7-2 with TRBJ2-5; D might be TRBD2 (5 bases). Trimming took off 1 base at V and 2 bases at J, with 8 bases between the two ends. Germline lookup yields CDR1 SGHTA and CDR2 FQGNSA. The CDR3 has 14 residues. In DNA form, the CDR3 reads TGTGCCAGCAGCTTAGGCGGGCAGCAAGAGACCCAGTACTTC. Translating it yields CASSLGGQQETQYF.

This rearrangement joins TRBV5-4 to TRBJ2-3; D remains ambiguous. The CDR3 has 14 amino acids. The V and J ends lost 4 bases and 3 bases respectively, with 12 bases between them. The germline V gene has CDR1 SGHNT and CDR2 YYREEE (reference sequence). The CDR3 DNA follows: TGTGCCAGCAGCCTACCCCTTTCGACAGATACGCAGTATTTT. Its translation is CASSLPLSTDTQYF.